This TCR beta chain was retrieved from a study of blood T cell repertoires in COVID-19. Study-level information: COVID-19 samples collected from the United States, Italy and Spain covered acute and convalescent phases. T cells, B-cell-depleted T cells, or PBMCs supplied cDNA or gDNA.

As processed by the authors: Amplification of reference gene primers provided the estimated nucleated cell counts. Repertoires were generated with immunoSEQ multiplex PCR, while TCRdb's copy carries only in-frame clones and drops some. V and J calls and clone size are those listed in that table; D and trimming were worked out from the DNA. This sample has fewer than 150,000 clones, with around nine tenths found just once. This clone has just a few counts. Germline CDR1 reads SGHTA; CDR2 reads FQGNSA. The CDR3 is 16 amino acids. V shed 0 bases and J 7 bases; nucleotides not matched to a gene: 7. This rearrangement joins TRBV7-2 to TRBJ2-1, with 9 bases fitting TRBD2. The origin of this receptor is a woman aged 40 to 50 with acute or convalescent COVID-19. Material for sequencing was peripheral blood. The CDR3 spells CASSLAGGGARNEQFF. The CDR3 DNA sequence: TGTGCCAGCAGCTTAGCTGGCGGGGGGGCCCGAAATGAGCAGTTCTTC.